Sequencing of this T cell receptor (beta chain) was carried out in a study of CD8 T cells in ankylosing spondylitis. Regarding the study as a whole: A TCR beta motif made of about 8 highly homologous variants seemed typical of ankylosing spondylitis blood. CD8+ disease-linked clones were present at relatively low frequencies in blood. Past studies reported some motif variants in reactive arthritis synovial fluid and blood.

This CDR3 region has 16 residues. V shed 5 bases and J 5 bases; nucleotides not matched to a gene: 14. Germline CDR1 and CDR2: SGHTA and FQGTGA. Many counts were recorded for this clonotype. Its matching antigen is unknown. Quantitative 5'-RACE with molecular barcodes was used to make the TCR beta libraries. A single record per CDR3 protein comes from TCRdb applying MiXCR to the 5' RACE reads. The sample has roughly 60,000 distinct CDR3 sequences, roughly 6.2% seen once. The chain couples TRBV7-3 to TRBJ2-5; TRBD2 matches 7 bases. Sequencing was performed on synovial fluid, either unsorted or a sorted T cell fraction (not recorded which). The sequence derives from a male donor with ankylosing spondylitis. As DNA, the CDR3 is TGTGCCAGCAGCGCTTTGGGGGGAGGGCCGCTTGAGACCCAGTACTTC. Amino acid sequence: CASSALGGGPLETQYF.